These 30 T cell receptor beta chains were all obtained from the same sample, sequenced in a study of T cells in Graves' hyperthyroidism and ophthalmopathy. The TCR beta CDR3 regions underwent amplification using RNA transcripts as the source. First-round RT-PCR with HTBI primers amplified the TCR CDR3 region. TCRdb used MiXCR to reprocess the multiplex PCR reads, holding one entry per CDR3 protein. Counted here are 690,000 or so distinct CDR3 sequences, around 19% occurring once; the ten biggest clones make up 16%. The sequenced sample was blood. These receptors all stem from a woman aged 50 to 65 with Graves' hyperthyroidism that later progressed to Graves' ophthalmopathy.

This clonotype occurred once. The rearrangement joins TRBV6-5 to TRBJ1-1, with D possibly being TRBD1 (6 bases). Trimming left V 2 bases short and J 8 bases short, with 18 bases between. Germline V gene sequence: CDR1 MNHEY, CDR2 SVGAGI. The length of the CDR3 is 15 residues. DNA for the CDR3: TGTGCCAGCAGTTACGGGGGCCGAACTAAAGGAGAAGCTTTCTTT. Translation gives CASSYGGRTKGEAFF.

CDR3 protein: CAIRVGGDDGPGTSYGYTF. DNA of the CDR3: TGTGCCATCAGGGTCGGGGGCGATGATGGGCCCGGTACTAGCTATGGCTACACCTTC. The gene calls are TRBV10-3 and TRBJ1-2; possibly TRBD1 for D (6 bases). CDR1 ENHRY and CDR2 SYGVKD come from the germline V gene. V shed 6 bases and J shed 4 bases, with 30 bases lying between them. This CDR3 comprises 19 residues.

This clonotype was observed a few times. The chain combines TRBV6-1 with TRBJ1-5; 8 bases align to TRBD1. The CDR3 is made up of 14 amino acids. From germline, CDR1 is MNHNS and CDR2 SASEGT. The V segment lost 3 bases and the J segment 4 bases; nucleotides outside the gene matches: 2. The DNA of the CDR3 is TGTGCCAGCAGTGACCGACAGGGGAATCAGCCCCAGCATTTT. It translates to CASSDRQGNQPQHF.

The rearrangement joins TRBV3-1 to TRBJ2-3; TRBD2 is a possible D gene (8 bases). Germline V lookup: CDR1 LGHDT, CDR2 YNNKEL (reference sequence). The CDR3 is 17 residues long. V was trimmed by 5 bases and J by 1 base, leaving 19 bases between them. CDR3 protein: CASSTRTSRGGTDTQYF. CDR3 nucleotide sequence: TGTGCCAGCAGCACCCGGACTAGCAGGGGGGGCACAGATACGCAGTATTTT.

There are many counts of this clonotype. CDR3: CASSLVEQMNTEAFF. In nucleotides, the CDR3 is TGTGCCAGCAGCTTAGTCGAACAGATGAACACTGAAGCTTTCTTT. The chain recombines TRBV11-2 with TRBJ1-1, with D unresolved. This CDR3 has 15 residues. Per the germline V gene, CDR1 is SGHAT and CDR2 is FQNNGV. V was trimmed by 1 base and J by 0 bases, leaving 9 bases between them.

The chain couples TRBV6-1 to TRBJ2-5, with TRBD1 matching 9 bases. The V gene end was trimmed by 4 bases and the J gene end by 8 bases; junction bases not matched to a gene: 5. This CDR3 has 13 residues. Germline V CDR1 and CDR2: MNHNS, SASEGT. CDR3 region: CASSGDRVVTQYF. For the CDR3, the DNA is TGTGCCAGCAGTGGGGACAGGGTGGTAACCCAGTACTTC.

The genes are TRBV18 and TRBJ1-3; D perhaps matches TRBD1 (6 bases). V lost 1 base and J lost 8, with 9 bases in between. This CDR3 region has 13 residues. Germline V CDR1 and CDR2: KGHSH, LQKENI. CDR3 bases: TGTGCCAGCTCACCACGACAGGACCACACCATATATTTT. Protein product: CASSPRQDHTIYF. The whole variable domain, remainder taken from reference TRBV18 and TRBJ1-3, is NAGVMQNPRHLVRRRGQEARLRCSPMKGHSHVYWYRQLPEEGLKFMVYLQKENIIDESGMPKERFSAEFPKEGPSILRIQQVVRGDSAAYFCASSPRQDHTIYFGEGSWLTVV.

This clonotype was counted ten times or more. The DNA for the CDR3 is TGTGCCAGCAGCCAAGGAAGACCTAAAGCTACCCAGTACTTC. Translated, it gives CASSQGRPKATQYF. J is TRBJ2-5 and V is TRBV3-1; D is unclear. Per germline, CDR1 LGHDT and CDR2 YNNKEL (reference sequence). V was cut by 1 base and J by 8 bases, with 14 bases left in between. There are 14 residues in the CDR3.

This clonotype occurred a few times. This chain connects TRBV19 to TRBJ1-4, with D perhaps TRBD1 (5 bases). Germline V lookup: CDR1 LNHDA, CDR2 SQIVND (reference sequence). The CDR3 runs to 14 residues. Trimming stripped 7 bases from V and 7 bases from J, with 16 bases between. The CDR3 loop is CASTLRDFSEKLFF. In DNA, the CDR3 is TGTGCCAGTACCCTCCGGGACTTTTCTGAAAAACTGTTTTTT. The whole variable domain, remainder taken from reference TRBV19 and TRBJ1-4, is DGGITQSPKYLFRKEGQNVTLSCEQNLNHDAMYWYRQDPGQGLRLIYYSQIVNDFQKGDIAEGYSVSREKKESFPLTVTSAQKNPTAFYLCASTLRDFSEKLFFGSGTQLSVL.

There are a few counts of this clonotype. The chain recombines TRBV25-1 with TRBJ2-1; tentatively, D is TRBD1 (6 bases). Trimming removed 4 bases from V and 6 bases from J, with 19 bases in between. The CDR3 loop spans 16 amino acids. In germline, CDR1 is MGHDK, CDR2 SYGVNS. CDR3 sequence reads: CASSAIGQRGLNEQFF. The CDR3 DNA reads TGTGCCAGCAGTGCTATAGGACAGAGAGGGCTCAATGAGCAGTTCTTC.

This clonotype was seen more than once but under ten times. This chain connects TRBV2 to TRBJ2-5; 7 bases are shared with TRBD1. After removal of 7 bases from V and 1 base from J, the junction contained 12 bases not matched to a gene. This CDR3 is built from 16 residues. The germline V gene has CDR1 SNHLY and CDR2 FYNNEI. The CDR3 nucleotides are TGTGCCAGCACTGAGAGTGGGGACAGAATCCAAGAGACCCAGTACTTC. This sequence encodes CASTESGDRIQETQYF.

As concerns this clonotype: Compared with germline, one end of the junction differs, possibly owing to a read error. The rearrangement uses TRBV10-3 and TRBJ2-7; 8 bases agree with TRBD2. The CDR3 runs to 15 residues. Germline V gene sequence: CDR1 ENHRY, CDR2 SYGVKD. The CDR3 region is CAISDIAGPSYERYF. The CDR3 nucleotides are TGTGCCATCAGTGACATAGCGGGGCCATCCTACGAGCGGTACTTC.

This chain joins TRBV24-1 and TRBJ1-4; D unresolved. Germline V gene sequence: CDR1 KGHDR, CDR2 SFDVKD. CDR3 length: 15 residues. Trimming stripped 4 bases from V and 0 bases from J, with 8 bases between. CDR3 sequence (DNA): TGTGCCACCAGTGACCGTCATCCAACTAATGAAAAACTGTTTTTT. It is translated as CATSDRHPTNEKLFF.

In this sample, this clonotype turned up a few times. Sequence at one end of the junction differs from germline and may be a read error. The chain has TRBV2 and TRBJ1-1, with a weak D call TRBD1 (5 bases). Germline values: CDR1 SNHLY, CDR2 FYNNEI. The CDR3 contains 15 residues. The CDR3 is CVSSEGTQYYTEAFF. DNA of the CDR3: TGTGTCAGCAGTGAAGGGACCCAGTATTACACTGAAGCTTTCTTT.

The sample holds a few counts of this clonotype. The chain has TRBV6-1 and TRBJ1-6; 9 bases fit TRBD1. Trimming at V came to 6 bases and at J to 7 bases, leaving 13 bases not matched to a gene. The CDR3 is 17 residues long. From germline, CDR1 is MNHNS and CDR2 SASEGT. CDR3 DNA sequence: TGTGCCAGCAGCGGACAGGGGTCGGCCTTGCGGAATTCACCCCTCCACTTT. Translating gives CASSGQGSALRNSPLHF.

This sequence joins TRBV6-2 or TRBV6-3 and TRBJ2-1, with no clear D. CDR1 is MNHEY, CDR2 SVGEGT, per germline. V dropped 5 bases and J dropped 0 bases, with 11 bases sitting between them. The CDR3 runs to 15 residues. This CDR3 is CASSAKLSSYNEQFF. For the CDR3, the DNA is TGTGCCAGCAGTGCTAAGTTGAGCTCCTACAATGAGCAGTTCTTC.

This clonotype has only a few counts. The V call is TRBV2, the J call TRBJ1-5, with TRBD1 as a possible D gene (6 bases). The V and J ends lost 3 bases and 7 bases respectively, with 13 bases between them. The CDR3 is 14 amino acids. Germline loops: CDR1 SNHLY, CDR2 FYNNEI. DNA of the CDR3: TGTGCCAGCAGTGACCTCGGGGGCGCGCAGCCCCAGCATTTT. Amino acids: CASSDLGGAQPQHF.

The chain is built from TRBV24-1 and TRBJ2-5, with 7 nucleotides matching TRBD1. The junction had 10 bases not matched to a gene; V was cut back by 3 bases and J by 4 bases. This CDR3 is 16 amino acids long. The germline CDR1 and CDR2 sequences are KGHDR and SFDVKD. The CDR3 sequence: CATSDARTGDRETQYF. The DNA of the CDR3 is TGTGCCACCAGTGATGCCAGGACAGGTGACCGAGAGACCCAGTACTTC.

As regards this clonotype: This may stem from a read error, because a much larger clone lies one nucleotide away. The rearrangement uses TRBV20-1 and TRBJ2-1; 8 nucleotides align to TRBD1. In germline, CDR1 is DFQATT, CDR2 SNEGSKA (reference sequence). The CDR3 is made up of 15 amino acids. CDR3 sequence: CNARPTDRVYNEQFF. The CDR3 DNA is TGCAATGCTAGACCGACGGACAGGGTCTACAATGAGCAGTTCTTC.

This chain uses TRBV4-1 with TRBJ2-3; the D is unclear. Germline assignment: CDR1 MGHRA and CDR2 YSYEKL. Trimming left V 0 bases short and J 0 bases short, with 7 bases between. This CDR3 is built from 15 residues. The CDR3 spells CASSQEHLSTDTQYF. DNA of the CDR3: TGCGCCAGCAGCCAAGAACACCTAAGCACAGATACGCAGTATTTT.

The CDR3 here is CSARVGSANYGYTF. Here the CDR3 DNA reads TGCAGTGCTAGAGTGGGGTCCGCTAACTATGGCTACACCTTC. The chain employs TRBV20-1 and TRBJ1-2; D is uncertain. V lost 1 base and J lost 0, with 9 bases in between. The germline CDR1 and CDR2 sequences are DFQATT and SNEGSKA (reference sequence). CDR3 length: 14 residues.

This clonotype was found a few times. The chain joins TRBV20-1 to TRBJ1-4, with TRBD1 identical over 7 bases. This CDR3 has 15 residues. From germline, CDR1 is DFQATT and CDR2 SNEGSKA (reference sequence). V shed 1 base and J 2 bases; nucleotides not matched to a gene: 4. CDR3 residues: CSARGVRGTNEKLFF. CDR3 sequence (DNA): TGCAGTGCTAGAGGGGTCAGGGGGACTAATGAAAAACTGTTTTTT.

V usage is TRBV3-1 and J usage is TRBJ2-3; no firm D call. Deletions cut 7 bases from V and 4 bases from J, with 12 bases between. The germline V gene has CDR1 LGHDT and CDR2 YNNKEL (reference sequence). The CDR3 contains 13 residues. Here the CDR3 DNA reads TGTGCCAGCACCCCCTTGGGGTCAGATACGCAGTATTTT. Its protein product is CASTPLGSDTQYF.

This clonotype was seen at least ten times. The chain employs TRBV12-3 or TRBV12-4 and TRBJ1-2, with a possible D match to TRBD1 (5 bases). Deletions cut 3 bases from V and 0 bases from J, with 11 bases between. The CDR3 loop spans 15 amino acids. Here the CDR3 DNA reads TGTGCCAGCAGTTTCGGCGGGGGATCTAACTATGGCTACACCTTC. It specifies CASSFGGGSNYGYTF.

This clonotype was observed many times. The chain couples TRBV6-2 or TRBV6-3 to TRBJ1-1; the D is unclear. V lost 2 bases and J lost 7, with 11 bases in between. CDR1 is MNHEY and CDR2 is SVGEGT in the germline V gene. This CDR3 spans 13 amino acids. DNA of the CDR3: TGTGCCAGCAGTTACCCCCCGCCGCGTGAAGCTTTCTTT. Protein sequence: CASSYPPPREAFF.

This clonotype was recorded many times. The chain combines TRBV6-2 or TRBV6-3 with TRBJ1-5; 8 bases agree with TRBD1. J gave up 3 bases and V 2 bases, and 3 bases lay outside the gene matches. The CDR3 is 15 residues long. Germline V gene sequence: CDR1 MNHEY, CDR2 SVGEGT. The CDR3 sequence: CASSYGTGFNQPQHF. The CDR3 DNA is TGTGCCAGCAGTTACGGGACAGGCTTCAATCAGCCCCAGCATTTT.

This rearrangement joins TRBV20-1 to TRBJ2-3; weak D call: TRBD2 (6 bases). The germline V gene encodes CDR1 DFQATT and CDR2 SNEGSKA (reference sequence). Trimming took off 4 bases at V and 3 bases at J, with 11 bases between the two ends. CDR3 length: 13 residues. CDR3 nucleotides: TGCAGTGCTAATTACGGGGGTACAGATACGCAGTATTTT. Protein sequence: CSANYGGTDTQYF.

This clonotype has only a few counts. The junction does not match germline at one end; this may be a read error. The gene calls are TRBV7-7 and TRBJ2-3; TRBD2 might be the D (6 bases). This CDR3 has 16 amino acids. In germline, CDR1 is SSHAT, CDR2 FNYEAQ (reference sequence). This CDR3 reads CASSPGSGPITDTQYF. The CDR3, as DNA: TGTGCTAGCAGCCCCGGGAGCGGACCTATCACAGATACGCAGTATTTT.

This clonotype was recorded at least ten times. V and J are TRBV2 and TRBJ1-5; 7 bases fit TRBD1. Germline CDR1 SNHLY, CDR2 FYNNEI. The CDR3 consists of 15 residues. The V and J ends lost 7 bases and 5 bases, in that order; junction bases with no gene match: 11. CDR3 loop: CASTHNKGQDQPQHF. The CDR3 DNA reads TGTGCCAGCACTCACAACAAAGGACAGGATCAGCCCCAGCATTTT. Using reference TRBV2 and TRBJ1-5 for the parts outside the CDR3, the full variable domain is EPEVTQTPSHQVTQMGQEVILRCVPISNHLYFYWYRQILGQKVEFLVSFYNNEISEKSEIFDDQFSVERPDGSNFTLKIRSTKLEDSAMYFCASTHNKGQDQPQHFGDGTRLSIL.

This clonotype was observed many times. The CDR3 spells CASSMGLLETQYF. For the CDR3, the DNA is TGTGCCAGCAGCATGGGACTATTGGAGACCCAGTACTTC. The chain couples TRBV5-5 to TRBJ2-5; 7 bases fit TRBD2. CDR1 SGHKS and CDR2 YYEKEE come from the germline V gene (reference sequence). The CDR3 is made up of 13 amino acids. Trimming at V came to 4 bases and at J to 5 bases, leaving 5 bases not matched to a gene.